The entry that follows covers one T cell receptor (beta chain) sequence. Possible read error: a much larger clone is one base away. Amplification from RNA transcripts yielded the TCR beta CDR3 regions. HTBI-primed RT-PCR formed the first round, and a multiplex PCR formed the second. From the multiplex PCR reads, TCRdb called clonotypes with MiXCR, one entry per CDR3 protein. The table includes around 340,000 distinct CDR3 sequences, roughly 15% detected once. The data stem from a study of Graves' ophthalmopathy and Graves' hyperthyroidism. Germline CDR1 is MDHEN and CDR2 is SYDVKM. Trimming took 5 bases from V and 3 from J, leaving 14 bases between them. CDR3 length equals 14 residues.

The sequence came from an adult man with Graves' ophthalmopathy. The rearrangement joins TRBV28 to TRBJ2-7, with no clear D. Sequencing was done on a sample of peripheral blood. The CDR3: CASSRPVGNYEQYF. CDR3 sequence (DNA): TGTGCCAGCAGTCGCCCGGTCGGAAACTACGAGCAGTACTTC.